The rows below give T cell receptor beta chains drawn from one sample of a study of OX40 agonist ivuxolimab in advanced cancers. The table came from immunoSEQ multiplex PCR; TCRdb's copy has only in-frame clones and leaves some out. The sample contains 30,000 to 40,000 clones, over 60% of which appear only once. Here the sequenced sample was CD4+ or CD8+ T cells sorted from blood, taken in a trial of the OX40 agonist ivuxolimab. Receptors were obtained from an adult with an advanced solid tumor such as melanoma, head and neck, liver or kidney cancer. CDR3s include the opening cysteine and the closing phenylalanine or tryptophan. D genes are given only for firm matches. Rows may omit the clone size; those that give it use once, few, many or a size class.

size,V,D,J,CDR3,DNA
.,TRBV7-9,.,TRBJ2-6,CASSLRVSGANVLTF,TGTGCCAGCAGCTTGAGGGTATCTGGGGCCAACGTCCTGACTTTC
.,TRBV7-2,.,TRBJ2-7,CASSLDHGSYEQYF,TGTGCCAGCAGCTTGGATCACGGCTCCTACGAGCAGTACTTC
.,TRBV6-5,TRBD2,TRBJ2-5,CASSYLGGQETQYF,TGTGCCAGCAGTTACCTGGGGGGGCAAGAGACCCAGTACTTC
once,TRBV11-2,.,TRBJ1-3,CASSLKGPKSGNTIYF,TGTGCCAGCAGCTTGAAGGGGCCAAAATCTGGAAACACCATATATTTT
.,TRBV7-8,.,TRBJ1-2,CASSLSGYETYTF,TGTGCCAGCAGCTTATCGGGTTACGAAACCTACACCTTC
few,TRBV7-6,.,TRBJ1-2,CASSLTGYGYTF,TGTGCCAGCAGCTTAACGGGCTATGGCTACACCTTC
.,TRBV9,.,TRBJ1-2,CASSVGLFDTSYGYTF,TGTGCCAGCAGCGTAGGGCTTTTCGACACCTCCTATGGCTACACCTTC
few,TRBV30,.,TRBJ2-1,CAWTTGMSSYNEQFF,TGTGCCTGGACCACCGGGATGAGCTCCTACAATGAGCAGTTCTTC
once,TRBV19,TRBD1,TRBJ1-6,CASSRDRGSYNSPLHF,TGTGCCAGTAGCCGGGACAGGGGGTCCTATAATTCACCCCTCCACTTT
.,TRBV18,.,TRBJ2-7,CASSLEGRGHEQYF,TGTGCCAGCTCACTCGAGGGACGGGGCCACGAGCAGTACTTC
.,TRBV5-4,TRBD2,TRBJ2-2,CASSLTGAGAGELFF,TGTGCCAGCAGCTTGACCGGGGCGGGGGCCGGGGAGCTGTTTTTT
.,TRBV7-2,.,TRBJ2-2,CASSQGLLEGGELFF,TGTGCCAGCAGCCAAGGACTCCTGGAGGGTGGGGAGCTGTTTTTT
.,TRBV6-5,.,TRBJ2-5,CASSESETQYF,TGTGCCAGCAGTGAATCAGAGACCCAGTACTTC
few,TRBV2,.,TRBJ2-7,CASMRRAGDEQYF,TGTGCCAGCATGAGGAGGGCCGGGGACGAGCAGTACTTC
once,TRBV27,TRBD1,TRBJ2-7,CASSHDRGGQYEQYF,TGTGCCAGCAGCCACGACAGGGGAGGACAATACGAGCAGTACTTC
.,TRBV19,.,TRBJ2-7,CASSIDHLGEQYF,TGTGCCAGTAGTATAGATCACTTGGGGGAGCAGTACTTC
.,TRBV7-2,.,TRBJ1-5,CASSLAGEKPQHF,TGTGCCAGCAGCTTAGCGGGGGAGAAGCCCCAGCATTTT
.,TRBV28,TRBD1,TRBJ1-2,CASSTTGGGNYGYTF,TGTGCCAGCAGTACCACAGGGGGCGGGAACTATGGCTACACCTTC
.,TRBV7-6,.,TRBJ1-3,CASSFRVLGSGNTIYF,TGTGCCAGCAGCTTTAGGGTTCTGGGCTCTGGAAACACCATATATTTT
large,TRBV5-6,.,TRBJ1-4,CASSSRGFNEKLFF,TGTGCCAGCAGCTCCAGGGGTTTTAATGAAAAACTGTTTTTT
once,TRBV7-2,.,TRBJ1-2,CASSLGTDYGYTF,TGTGCCAGCAGCTTAGGGACAGACTATGGCTACACCTTC
.,TRBV6-6,.,TRBJ2-2,CASIRDGGYTGELFF,TGTGCCAGCATAAGGGACGGCGGGTACACCGGGGAGCTGTTTTTT
.,TRBV5-1,TRBD2,TRBJ2-7,CASSSSGGGYEQYF,TGCGCCAGCAGCTCTAGCGGGGGAGGTTACGAGCAGTACTTC
.,TRBV30,.,TRBJ1-3,CAWSLGYSGNTIYF,TGTGCCTGGAGTTTAGGGTACTCTGGAAACACCATATATTTT
.,TRBV7-3,.,TRBJ2-3,CASSFEGLDTQYF,TGTGCCAGCAGCTTCGAGGGCCTAGATACGCAGTATTTT
.,TRBV2,TRBD2,TRBJ2-1,CASMSSGGAGEQFF,TGTGCCAGCATGAGCAGCGGGGGGGCAGGAGAGCAGTTCTTC
.,TRBV5-5,.,TRBJ2-6,CASSLRAAGANVLTF,TGTGCCAGCAGCTTAAGGGCTGCTGGGGCCAACGTCCTGACTTTC
.,TRBV28,TRBD2,TRBJ2-3,CASSLYSGGSTDTQYF,TGTGCCAGCAGTTTGTATAGCGGGGGGAGCACAGATACGCAGTATTTT
once,TRBV29-1,TRBD1,TRBJ2-5,CSTSTGGLETQYF,TGCAGCACTTCGACAGGGGGATTGGAGACCCAGTACTTC
few,TRBV9,.,TRBJ1-5,CASRGDQPQHF,TGTGCCAGCAGGGGCGATCAGCCCCAGCATTTT
.,TRBV2,.,TRBJ2-5,CASSAQGQGEETQYF,TGTGCCAGCAGTGCCCAGGGGCAGGGTGAAGAGACCCAGTACTTC
few,TRBV5-1,TRBD1,TRBJ1-2,CASSMTRIGTGARSYGYTF,TGCGCCAGCAGCATGACCCGGATTGGGACAGGGGCGAGAAGCTATGGCTACACCTTC
.,TRBV11-1,.,TRBJ1-3,CASSPYTGTVGNTIYF,TGTGCCAGCAGCCCATACACCGGGACGGTTGGAAACACCATATATTTT
.,TRBV19,.,TRBJ1-3,CASSIGIGQVRISGNTIYF,TGTGCCAGTAGTATTGGGATCGGCCAGGTACGGATCTCTGGAAACACCATATATTTT
few,TRBV19,TRBD1,TRBJ1-4,CASMGDRGKEKLFF,TGTGCCAGTATGGGGGACAGGGGCAAGGAAAAACTGTTTTTT
few,TRBV9,.,TRBJ1-1,CASSVTSATEAFF,TGTGCCAGCAGCGTCACGTCGGCCACTGAAGCTTTCTTT
.,TRBV19,TRBD1,TRBJ1-4,CASKRTGNNHIEKLFF,TGTGCCAGTAAGCGGACAGGGAACAACCATATAGAAAAACTGTTTTTT
.,TRBV10-3,TRBD2,TRBJ2-2,CAISASGGHGGELFF,TGTGCCATCAGCGCTAGCGGGGGGCATGGCGGGGAGCTGTTTTTT
few,TRBV28,.,TRBJ1-2,CASSTSSLIGYTF,TGTGCCAGCAGTACCTCGTCACTGATCGGCTACACCTTC
.,TRBV2,.,TRBJ1-1,CASGERENTEAFF,TGTGCCAGCGGGGAGCGCGAGAACACTGAAGCTTTCTTT
.,TRBV5-1,.,TRBJ2-5,CASGGGHQQETQYF,TGCGCCAGCGGGGGAGGACACCAACAAGAGACCCAGTACTTC
.,TRBV6-5,.,TRBJ2-7,CASSYSLRGKTYEQYF,TGTGCCAGCAGTTACTCCCTTCGGGGGAAGACCTACGAGCAGTACTTC
.,TRBV7-9,TRBD1,TRBJ2-3,CASRQGITDTQYF,TGTGCCAGCAGACAGGGGATCACAGATACGCAGTATTTT
.,TRBV30,.,TRBJ1-1,CAWSVGWVTEAFF,TGTGCCTGGAGTGTAGGGTGGGTCACTGAAGCTTTCTTT
.,TRBV20-1,.,TRBJ2-4,CSPLAKNIQYF,TGCAGTCCACTAGCCAAAAACATTCAGTACTTC